Presented here are 27 T cell receptor beta chains from one specimen sequenced in a study of blood T cell repertoires in COVID-19. The data were produced by immunoSEQ multiplex PCR, yet TCRdb's version contains in-frame clones alone and is incomplete. Of 210,000 or so clones listed, about nine tenths were seen once; the top ten hold roughly 6.7%. The sequencing sample was made of peripheral blood. Source of these receptors: a man between 40 and 49 years old with acute or convalescent COVID-19.

The chain combines TRBV11-2 with TRBJ2-2; 7 bases align to TRBD2. Trimming at V came to 2 bases and at J to 1 base, leaving 4 bases not matched to a gene. Germline CDR1 is SGHAT and CDR2 is FQNNGV. CDR3 size: 16 residues. The CDR3 loop is CASSLRRGWNTGELFF. Written as DNA, the CDR3 is TGTGCCAGCAGCTTACGGCGGGGGTGGAACACCGGGGAGCTGTTTTTT. The whole variable domain, remainder taken from reference TRBV11-2 and TRBJ2-2, is EAGVAQSPRYKIIEKRQSVAFWCNPISGHATLYWYQQILGQGPKLLIQFQNNGVVDDSQLPKDRFSAERLKGVDSTLKIQPAKLEDSAVYLCASSLRRGWNTGELFFGEGSRLTVL.

The CDR3 DNA is TGTGCCAGCTCACCTGGACAGGCCCCTTATGAAAAACTGTTTTTT. Translated, it gives CASSPGQAPYEKLFF. The genes are TRBV18 and TRBJ1-4; 7 bases line up with TRBD1. Per germline, CDR1 KGHSH and CDR2 LQKENI. The CDR3 is made up of 15 amino acids. V dropped 3 bases and J dropped 6; count of bases not matched to a gene: 7.

The rearrangement joins TRBV9 to TRBJ2-5; 12 bases agree with TRBD2. The CDR3 is made up of 17 amino acids. Germline CDR1 and CDR2: SGDLS and YYNGEE. V shed 0 bases and J 2 bases; nucleotides not matched to a gene: 5. The CDR3 protein is CASSVGASGGGQETQYF. The CDR3, as DNA: TGTGCCAGCAGCGTAGGGGCTAGCGGGGGGGGTCAAGAGACCCAGTACTTC.

The chain carries TRBV7-2 and TRBJ1-2, with TRBD1 identical over 12 bases. CDR3 length: 16 residues. The V and J ends lost 5 bases and 5 bases, in that order; junction bases with no gene match: 9. Looked up from germline, CDR1 is SGHTA and CDR2 is FQGNSA. CDR3 amino acids: CASSPSRGQGAYGYTF. As DNA, the CDR3 is TGTGCCAGCAGCCCCTCAAGGGGACAGGGGGCATATGGCTACACCTTC.

The rearrangement uses TRBV19 and TRBJ1-6; tentative D call: TRBD1 (6 bases). CDR1 and CDR2 from the germline V gene are LNHDA and SQIVND (reference sequence). The germline V and J ends were trimmed by 5 bases and 0 bases, with 17 bases remaining between them. The length of the CDR3 is 18 residues. The CDR3 DNA reads as TGTGCCAGTAGTGTCGTACAGGGAAGTGGCTCCTATAATTCACCCCTCCACTTT. This encodes CASSVVQGSGSYNSPLHF.

This rearrangement joins TRBV4-1 to TRBJ2-7; a weak D match, TRBD1 (5 bases). Germline V gene sequence: CDR1 MGHRA, CDR2 YSYEKL. The CDR3 totals 14 residues. Trimming removed 1 base at V and 7 bases at J, with 14 bases between. The CDR3 DNA is TGCGCCAGCAGCCAAGTGAAGGGGCAAGGTGAGCAGTACTTC. This sequence encodes CASSQVKGQGEQYF.

This rearrangement joins TRBV6-5 to TRBJ1-5; weak D call: TRBD1 (5 bases). Trimming removed 0 bases from V and 2 bases from J, with 8 bases in between. The CDR3 consists of 15 residues. Germline V lookup: CDR1 MNHEY, CDR2 SVGAGI. The CDR3 reads CASSYSRDGNQPQHF. In DNA, the CDR3 is TGTGCCAGCAGTTACTCGCGGGACGGCAATCAGCCCCAGCATTTT.

This chain connects TRBV4-2 to TRBJ2-1; D is ambiguous. The CDR3 spans 14 residues. V lost 4 bases to trimming and J lost 7 bases, with 14 bases between them. CDR1 is LGHNA and CDR2 is YNFKEQ in the germline V gene. This chain's CDR3 is CASSPPGATNEQFF. The CDR3 region has the DNA TGTGCCAGCAGCCCCCCTGGAGCAACGAATGAGCAGTTCTTC.

V and J are TRBV10-2 and TRBJ1-1; weak D call: TRBD1 (6 bases). The CDR3 runs to 16 residues. Germline CDR1 WSHSY, CDR2 SAAADI. V lost 3 bases and J lost 0, with 14 bases in between. For the CDR3, the DNA is TGCGCCAGCAGTGAAGAACAGGGATGGATGAACACTGAAGCTTTCTTT. This codes for CASSEEQGWMNTEAFF.

The chain combines TRBV27 with TRBJ2-6; D possibly corresponds to TRBD1 (6 bases). V was trimmed by 3 bases and J by 1 base, leaving 19 bases between them. CDR1 and CDR2 from the germline V gene are MNHEY and SMNVEV (reference sequence). CDR3 length: 19 amino acids. Here the CDR3 reads CASSLDSSFGGSGANVLTF. The CDR3, as DNA: TGTGCCAGCAGTTTGGACAGTTCGTTCGGTGGATCTGGGGCCAACGTCCTGACTTTC. Drawing the rest from reference TRBV27 and TRBJ2-6, the complete variable domain is EAQVTQNPRYLITVTGKKLTVTCSQNMNHEYMSWYRQDPGLGLRQIYYSMNVEVTDKGDVPEGYKVSRKEKRNFPLILESPSPNQTSLYFCASSLDSSFGGSGANVLTFGAGSRLTVL.

The chain employs TRBV27 and TRBJ1-5; TRBD1 matches at 8 bases. The CDR3 is made up of 17 amino acids. Germline V gives CDR1 MNHEY, CDR2 SMNVEV (reference sequence). Unmatched junction bases numbered 15, after V lost 5 bases and J lost 6 bases. In DNA form, the CDR3 reads TGTGCCAGCAGTGCTGGACAGGGCACCCGTGGAGGTCAGCCCCAGCATTTT. Translation gives CASSAGQGTRGGQPQHF.

This chain links TRBV6-2 or TRBV6-3 with TRBJ2-7; 16 bases fit TRBD2. Looked up from germline, CDR1 is MNHEY and CDR2 is SVGEGT. V gave up 4 bases and J gave up 0 bases; unmatched junction bases: 6. The CDR3 consists of 18 residues. The CDR3 DNA reads as TGTGCCAGCAGTTCGGGACTAGCGGGGGGGAAATACTCCTACGAGCAGTACTTC. Protein product: CASSSGLAGGKYSYEQYF.

The chain has TRBV10-3 and TRBJ2-3, with TRBD2 identical over 11 bases. The germline V gene has CDR1 ENHRY and CDR2 SYGVKD. The CDR3 length is 16 residues. J was trimmed by 2 bases and V by 4 bases; bases with no gene match: 5. CDR3 region: CAISALAGAITDTQYF. For the CDR3, the DNA is TGTGCCATCAGTGCACTAGCGGGGGCGATCACAGATACGCAGTATTTT.

In this sample, this clone turned up a few times. The gene calls are TRBV6-1 and TRBJ1-2; the D gene is possibly TRBD1 (5 bases). V lost 0 bases and J lost 4, with 12 bases in between. The V gene's germline CDR1 is MNHNS and CDR2 SASEGT. The CDR3 is 15 amino acids. The CDR3 region is CASSEAGRTIYGYTF. In DNA, the CDR3 is TGTGCCAGCAGTGAAGCGGGGCGCACCATCTATGGCTACACCTTC.

V is TRBV27 and J is TRBJ1-3; no clear D gene. Germline values: CDR1 MNHEY, CDR2 SMNVEV (reference sequence). V gave up 4 bases and J gave up 3 bases, with 10 bases separating them. This CDR3 has 14 amino acids. DNA of the CDR3: TGTGCCAGCAGTTCATATGGGAGTGGAAACACCATATATTTT. As protein: CASSSYGSGNTIYF.

In this sample, this clone turned up once. V and J are TRBV30 and TRBJ1-2, with 9 bases aligning to TRBD1. CDR1 and CDR2 (germline): GTSNPN, SVGIG (reference sequence). Trimming took 4 bases from V and 2 from J; bases not matched to a gene: 2. This CDR3 region has 13 residues. The CDR3 sequence is CAWKDRGNYGYTF. CDR3 in DNA: TGTGCCTGGAAAGACAGGGGGAACTATGGCTACACCTTC.

The J gene is TRBJ2-7, the V gene TRBV12-3 or TRBV12-4, with D possibly matching TRBD1 (5 bases). This CDR3 is built from 13 residues. Trimming left V 5 bases short and J 4 bases short, with 12 bases between. The DNA for the CDR3 is TGTGCCAGCAGTAGGACAAGGCCTTACGAGCAGTACTTC. Translated, it gives CASSRTRPYEQYF.

This chain links TRBV10-2 with TRBJ2-7, with a possible D match to TRBD2 (5 bases). CDR1 WSHSY and CDR2 SAAADI come from the germline V gene. Trimming stripped 8 bases from V and 6 bases from J, with 8 bases between. There are 10 residues in the CDR3. The DNA for the CDR3 is TGCGCCAGCCGGGATAGCGAGCAGTACTTC. Encoded protein: CASRDSEQYF.

This rearrangement joins TRBV7-2 to TRBJ2-5, with 8 bases aligning to TRBD1. This CDR3 is 17 amino acids long. Germline V gene lookup returns CDR1 SGHTA and CDR2 FQGNSA. V shed 1 base, J shed 2 bases, and the junction held 9 bases outside the gene matches. The CDR3 DNA sequence: TGTGCCAGCAGCTTAGGGGTGGCAGGGGGCAATCAAGAGACCCAGTACTTC. It specifies CASSLGVAGGNQETQYF.

The CDR3 DNA is TGTGCCACCAGCACAGACGGTACGAACACCGGGGAGCTGTTTTTT. This sequence encodes CATSTDGTNTGELFF. The chain has TRBV15 and TRBJ2-2; no firm D call. V gave up 4 bases and J gave up 0 bases, with 9 bases separating them. Per the germline V gene, CDR1 is LNHNV and CDR2 is YYDKDF (reference sequence). The CDR3 is 15 amino acids.

The chain has TRBV5-1 and TRBJ2-2; the match to TRBD1 covers 7 bases. The germline V gene encodes CDR1 SGHRS and CDR2 YFSETQ. Losses at the gene ends were 0 bases for V and 7 bases for J; bases not matched to a gene: 6. This CDR3 has 15 amino acids. CDR3 residues: CASSLAQTGSGELFF. CDR3 coding DNA: TGCGCCAGCAGCTTGGCCCAGACAGGGAGCGGGGAGCTGTTTTTT.

CDR3 sequence (DNA): TGTGCCAGCAATTGGAGGAGCACCATATATTTT. This gives the protein CASNWRSTIYF. The chain links TRBV6-5 to TRBJ1-3; D gene unclear. Germline V gene data show CDR1 as MNHEY and CDR2 as SVGAGI. V was cut by 7 bases and J by 9 bases, with 10 bases left in between. The CDR3 sequence is 11 residues long.

This clone occurred once. This chain links TRBV12-3 or TRBV12-4 with TRBJ1-2; no clear D. This CDR3 is 12 amino acids long. The V end was cut by 6 bases, the J end by 8 bases, with 13 bases between. The CDR3 is CASRIPGEGYTF. Here the CDR3 DNA reads TGTGCCAGCAGGATACCGGGAGAAGGCTACACCTTC.

The J gene is TRBJ2-3, the V gene TRBV6-5, with D possibly being TRBD1 (5 bases). Germline CDR1 MNHEY, CDR2 SVGAGI. The CDR3 has 12 residues. Trimming stripped 5 bases from V and 6 bases from J, with 9 bases between. The CDR3 here is CASSPRQDTQYF. DNA of the CDR3: TGTGCCAGCAGTCCCCGACAGGATACGCAGTATTTT.

This chain links TRBV30 with TRBJ2-6, with D possibly being TRBD1 (6 bases). Trimming removed 7 bases at V and 2 bases at J, with 9 bases between. Germline values: CDR1 GTSNPN, CDR2 SVGIG (reference sequence). The CDR3 length is 13 residues. As DNA, the CDR3 is TGTGCCTCCGACAGGCCTGGGGCCAACGTCCTGACTTTC. It specifies CASDRPGANVLTF.

This clone turned up a few times. V gene TRBV27 combines with J gene TRBJ1-2; 7 bases agree with TRBD1. This CDR3 contains 15 residues. V was pared by 1 base and J by 3 bases, with 5 bases of the junction left unmatched. Germline V CDR1 and CDR2: MNHEY, SMNVEV (reference sequence). In DNA, the CDR3 is TGTGCCAGCAGTTTATACCCTACAGGGGACTATGGCTACACCTTC. The encoded protein is CASSLYPTGDYGYTF.

The chain combines TRBV6-2 or TRBV6-3 with TRBJ2-2, with D uncertain. Trimming took 2 bases from V and 1 from J, leaving 14 bases between them. Germline V gene sequence: CDR1 MNHEY, CDR2 SVGEGT. The CDR3 length is 17 residues. The DNA of the CDR3 is TGTGCCAGCAGTTACCCCGACTTCTACCGGAACACCGGGGAGCTGTTTTTT. It translates to CASSYPDFYRNTGELFF.